Listed here are 4 T cell receptor beta chains from one sample, sequenced in a study of T-cell reconstitution after alpha-beta-depleted transplantation in children. Preparation of the TCRbeta library used unique molecular identifiers. TCRdb ran MiXCR on the PCR reads and lists one entry per CDR3 protein. The sample holds around 140,000 distinct CDR3 sequences; 7.5% to 9% are singletons and the top ten take over 15%. Sample: PBMCs, mostly from graft donor cells, taken 180 days after TCRalphabeta/CD19-depleted stem cell transplant. The source is a female patient between 2 and 15 years old who had a stem cell transplant for congenital amegakaryocytic thrombocytopenia, so the T cells may come from the graft donor.

This clonotype was seen repeatedly, ten times or more. The chain uses TRBV12-3 or TRBV12-4 and TRBJ1-2; a weak D match, TRBD1 (5 bases). V lost 4 bases and J lost 8, with 14 bases in between. The CDR3 has 13 residues. The CDR3: CASSSGTGAGYTF. CDR3 nucleotides: TGTGCCAGCAGTTCCGGGACCGGCGCCGGCTACACCTTC.

The chain employs TRBV7-2 and TRBJ2-5; D is possibly TRBD1 or TRBD2 (5 bases each). This CDR3 has 15 residues. The germline V gene has CDR1 SGHTA and CDR2 FQGNSA. Trimming cost V 1 base and J 2 bases, with 11 bases left between them. The DNA for the CDR3 is TGTGCCAGCAGCTTAGTTCTGGGACCTCAAGAGACCCAGTACTTC. It codes for CASSLVLGPQETQYF.

At least ten counts were recorded for this clonotype. The chain has TRBV7-3 and TRBJ2-7, with 7 nucleotides matching TRBD1. The germline V gene encodes CDR1 SGHTA and CDR2 FQGTGA. V dropped 4 bases and J dropped 6; count of bases not matched to a gene: 12. This CDR3 region has 15 residues. Here the CDR3 DNA reads TGTGCCAGCAGCTCGCAACCGGGACAGTCGGCCGAGCAGTACTTC. Protein: CASSSQPGQSAEQYF.

In the case of this clonotype: This could be a read error, since a much larger clone is one nucleotide away. The chain uses TRBV18 and TRBJ1-2; maybe TRBD1 (5 bases). The CDR3 consists of 14 residues. In germline, CDR1 is KGHSH, CDR2 LQKENI. V was shortened by 2 bases and J by 10 bases, with 17 bases between the two germline ends. CDR3 amino acids: CASSPIRGAADYTF. The DNA for the CDR3 is TGTGCCAGCTCACCAATCCGGGGCGCCGCTGACTACACCTTC.